This T cell receptor beta chain appears in the sequencing data of a study of blood T cells in healthy people across ages. Points from the study as a whole: A roughly linear age-dependent decrease characterized TCR beta diversity per million T cells. Investigators viewed diversity estimates from one million T cells as underestimates, the study reported.

The V and J ends lost 4 bases and 6 bases respectively, with 17 bases between them. The CDR3 has 15 amino acids. CDR1 is SGHRS, CDR2 YFSETQ, per germline. A sample-barcoded 5' primer and a J-beta primer mix were used in a second PCR of roughly 7 to 12 cycles. CDR3-containing paired-end reads numbered at least 3 million in each sample. TCRdb ran MiXCR on the 5' RACE reads and lists one entry per CDR3 protein. The sample holds 1.5 million to 2 million distinct CDR3 sequences; around 40% are singletons and the top ten take 20% to 25%. To note about this clonotype: What it recognizes is unknown.

The rearrangement links TRBV5-1 to TRBJ2-1; D is ambiguous. The TCR originated in a human donor in good health. Sequencing was done on a sample of blood. The CDR3 sequence is CASSPLAEVVNEQFF. Written as DNA, the CDR3 is TGCGCCAGCAGCCCGTTAGCCGAGGTAGTCAATGAGCAGTTCTTC.